This T cell receptor (beta chain) was sequenced for a study of PD-L1 blockade in urothelial cancer. In the study overall: Analysis of blood occurred 3 weeks (second dose) and 6 weeks after treatment start.

In germline, CDR1 is MGHDK, CDR2 SYGVNS. The CDR3 has 17 residues. Trimming at V came to 6 bases and at J to 4 bases, leaving 15 bases not matched to a gene. Profiled with immunoSEQ multiplex PCR; TCRdb holds only in-frame clones, not every one. The table has roughly 100,000 clones, 80% to 90% seen once. Time point indicated: pretreatment peripheral blood. Samples were collected from each patient before treatment and during treatment. Each patient gave between 1 and 8 of them in total. J is TRBJ2-3 and V is TRBV25-1; 8 bases are a match to TRBD2. The source was PBMCs, collected around atezolizumab (anti-PD-L1) treatment. The receptor was isolated from a woman aged 80 or older with urothelial cancer. The CDR3 sequence is CASSALGGGSQADTQYF. The DNA of the CDR3 is TGTGCCAGCAGCGCCCTCGGGGGGGGGAGTCAAGCAGATACGCAGTATTTT.